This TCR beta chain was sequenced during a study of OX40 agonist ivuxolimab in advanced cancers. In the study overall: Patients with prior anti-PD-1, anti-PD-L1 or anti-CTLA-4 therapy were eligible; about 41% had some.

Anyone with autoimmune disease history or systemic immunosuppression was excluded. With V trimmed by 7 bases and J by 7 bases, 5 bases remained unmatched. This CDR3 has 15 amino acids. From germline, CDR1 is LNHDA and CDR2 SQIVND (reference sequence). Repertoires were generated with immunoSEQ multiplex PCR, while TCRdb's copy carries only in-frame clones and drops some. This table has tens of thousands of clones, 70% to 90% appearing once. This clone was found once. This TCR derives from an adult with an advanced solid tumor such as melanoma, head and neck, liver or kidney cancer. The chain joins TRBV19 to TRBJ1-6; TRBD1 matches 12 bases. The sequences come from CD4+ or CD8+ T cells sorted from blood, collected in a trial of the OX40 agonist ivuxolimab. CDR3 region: CASTSGTGGNSPLHF. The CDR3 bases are TGTGCCAGTACCTCAGGGACAGGGGGCAATTCACCCCTCCACTTT.